What follows are 32 T cell receptor beta chains derived from one specimen sequenced in a study of brain T cells in children with intractable seizures. The time point here: blood from clinic visit 5 months post-surgery; TSC patient then seizure free. TCRdb's table, derived via immunoSEQ multiplex PCR, lists solely in-frame clones and lacks some. The sample includes a few hundred thousand clones, 93% of them seen just once. Sequenced material: peripheral blood, taken 5 to 6 months after surgery. The receptors originated from a boy in the first two years of life with tuberous sclerosis and intractable seizures.

This clone appeared once. The rearrangement links TRBV3-1 (or the pseudogene TRBV3-2) to TRBJ1-2; D is undetermined. Germline values: CDR1 LGHDT, CDR2 YNNKEL (reference sequence). This CDR3 spans 14 amino acids. Trimming removed 4 bases from V and 7 bases from J, with 16 bases in between. Here the CDR3 DNA reads TGTGCCAGCAGCCCTTTCGATTTTGGGGTTGGCTACACCTTC. This codes for CASSPFDFGVGYTF.

V and J are TRBV24-1 and TRBJ2-3, with D perhaps matching TRBD2 (6 bases). V lost 4 bases and J 2 bases, leaving 15 bases between the germline ends. There are 16 residues in the CDR3. Germline V gene data show CDR1 as KGHDR and CDR2 as SFDVKD. CDR3 coding DNA: TGTGCCACCAGTGAGCCGGGGAGCGGGCCCACAGATACGCAGTATTTT. It yields the protein CATSEPGSGPTDTQYF.

In this sample, this clone turned up once. V usage is TRBV6-1 and J usage is TRBJ2-3; D uncertain. CDR3 length: 13 amino acids. The germline V gene has CDR1 MNHNS and CDR2 SASEGT. Deletions cut 6 bases from V and 2 bases from J, with 9 bases between. The chain's CDR3 is CASSGPYTDTQYF. The CDR3 DNA is TGTGCCAGCAGCGGGCCGTACACAGATACGCAGTATTTT.

The rearrangement joins TRBV27 to TRBJ2-7, with 11 bases aligning to TRBD2. Germline CDR1 reads MNHEY; CDR2 reads SMNVEV (reference sequence). V gave up 6 bases and J gave up 2 bases; unmatched junction bases: 9. CDR3 length equals 16 residues. CDR3 bases: TGTGCCAGCAGAAAGATTAGCGGGGGGGCTACCTACGAGCAGTACTTC. Translating it yields CASRKISGGATYEQYF.

The chain uses TRBV12-3 or TRBV12-4 and TRBJ2-3; tentatively, D is TRBD2 (6 bases). V shed 7 bases and J shed 11 bases, with 16 bases lying between them. The CDR3 loop spans 12 amino acids. As DNA, the CDR3 is TGTGCCAGCACCCCCTCGGGACTTAAGCAGTATTTT. This sequence encodes CASTPSGLKQYF.

The chain combines TRBV5-6 with TRBJ2-2; D tentatively fits TRBD1 or TRBD2 (6 bases each). Germline lookup yields CDR1 SGHDT and CDR2 YYEEEE. Trimming took off 0 bases at V and 5 bases at J, with 11 bases between the two ends. CDR3 length: 15 residues. CDR3: CASSLVGGETGELFF. The CDR3 DNA reads as TGTGCCAGCAGCTTGGTCGGGGGCGAAACCGGGGAGCTGTTTTTT.

This clone occurred once. This chain links TRBV3-1 (or the pseudogene TRBV3-2) with TRBJ1-2, with D possibly matching TRBD1 (5 bases). The V end was cut by 3 bases, the J end by 8 bases, with 13 bases between. Germline V gives CDR1 LGHDT, CDR2 YNNKEL (reference sequence). CDR3 length: 13 residues. In DNA form, the CDR3 reads TGTGCCAGCAGCCATGGGGGTTCGGGCGGCTACACCTTC. Its protein product is CASSHGGSGGYTF.

The chain carries TRBV19 and TRBJ1-2, with TRBD1 matching 9 bases. V lost 2 bases, J lost 1 base, and 5 bases stayed unmatched. Germline CDR1 LNHDA, CDR2 SQIVND (reference sequence). This CDR3 region has 16 residues. The CDR3 loop is CASSILWTGDNYGYTF. CDR3 in DNA: TGTGCCAGTAGTATATTGTGGACAGGGGATAACTATGGCTACACCTTC.

The chain joins TRBV28 to TRBJ1-5; a possible D gene is TRBD1 (5 bases). This CDR3 spans 15 amino acids. Looked up from germline, CDR1 is MDHEN and CDR2 is SYDVKM. With 9 bases removed from V and 5 bases from J, the gap between germline ends came to 20 bases. CDR3 sequence reads: CARYPQEFYDQPQHF. The CDR3, as DNA: TGTGCCAGATACCCACAGGAATTTTACGATCAGCCCCAGCATTTT.

The chain is built from TRBV9 and TRBJ2-3; the match to TRBD1 covers 8 bases. The ends lost 4 bases at V and 0 bases at J; junction bases unmatched: 7. Looked up from germline, CDR1 is SGDLS and CDR2 is YYNGEE. The CDR3 length is 16 residues. The CDR3 region has the DNA TGTGCCAGCAGCCCAGGGGGCGGGGTAAGCACAGATACGCAGTATTTT. Its protein is CASSPGGGVSTDTQYF.

The chain employs TRBV18 and TRBJ1-2, with a weak D call TRBD1 (6 bases). This CDR3 spans 15 amino acids. V lost 6 bases, J lost 0 bases, and 14 bases lay in between. Per the germline V gene, CDR1 is KGHSH and CDR2 is LQKENI. The CDR3 region is CASSGGDIPNYGYTF. The CDR3 nucleotides are TGTGCCAGCTCGGGTGGGGACATCCCTAACTATGGCTACACCTTC.

The V and J genes are TRBV19 and TRBJ1-1; tentatively, D is TRBD1 (5 bases). V dropped 5 bases and J dropped 4 bases, with 14 bases sitting between them. The CDR3 is 14 amino acids. Germline values: CDR1 LNHDA, CDR2 SQIVND (reference sequence). In DNA, the CDR3 is TGTGCCAGTAGTGTGGGCTTCGGGGGCACTGAAGCTTTCTTT. As protein: CASSVGFGGTEAFF. Drawing the rest from reference TRBV19 and TRBJ1-1, the complete variable domain is DGGITQSPKYLFRKEGQNVTLSCEQNLNHDAMYWYRQDPGQGLRLIYYSQIVNDFQKGDIAEGYSVSREKKESFPLTVTSAQKNPTAFYLCASSVGFGGTEAFFGQGTRLTVV.

The V call is TRBV10-3, the J call TRBJ2-7; 9 bases fit TRBD1. V lost 4 bases to trimming and J lost 1 base; unmatched junction nucleotides: 5. Germline CDR1 is ENHRY and CDR2 is SYGVKD. The CDR3 is made up of 15 amino acids. The chain's CDR3 is CAISGDRDGSYEQYF. In DNA, the CDR3 is TGTGCCATCAGTGGGGACAGGGATGGATCCTACGAGCAGTACTTC.

The chain joins TRBV4-2 to TRBJ2-3; the D gene is possibly TRBD2 (7 bases). Germline values: CDR1 LGHNA, CDR2 YNFKEQ. V was clipped by 5 bases and J by 4 bases, with 16 bases between them. CDR3 length: 15 residues. The chain's CDR3 is CASSSTGGRADTQYF. The CDR3 bases are TGTGCCAGCAGCTCTACCGGGGGGCGGGCAGATACGCAGTATTTT.

This chain connects TRBV4-2 to TRBJ2-1, with D unresolved. CDR3 length equals 17 residues. V gave up 1 base and J gave up 14 bases, with 27 bases separating them. Germline loops: CDR1 LGHNA, CDR2 YNFKEQ. The CDR3 protein is CASSQVSAAPNVGVEFF. CDR3 sequence (DNA): TGTGCCAGCAGCCAAGTATCGGCTGCGCCAAACGTAGGTGTAGAGTTCTTC.

CDR3 loop: CASSLGSSSSGNTIYF. CDR3 nucleotides: TGCGCCAGCAGCTTAGGGTCCTCCAGCTCTGGAAACACCATATATTTT. The chain links TRBV5-1 to TRBJ1-3; D gene uncertain. The V gene's germline CDR1 is SGHRS and CDR2 YFSETQ. The CDR3 length is 16 residues. V lost 2 bases, J lost 0 bases, and 12 bases lay in between.

This chain uses TRBV4-1 with TRBJ2-3; D not certain. The germline V gene encodes CDR1 MGHRA and CDR2 YSYEKL. The V end was cut by 0 bases, the J end by 1 base, with 5 bases between. This CDR3 is built from 14 residues. CDR3 region: CASSQDQGTDTQYF. The CDR3 DNA reads TGCGCCAGCAGCCAAGATCAGGGCACAGATACGCAGTATTTT.

The chain has TRBV5-1 and TRBJ2-7; TRBD1 aligns across 11 bases. There are 15 residues in the CDR3. Germline V gene sequence: CDR1 SGHRS, CDR2 YFSETQ. The J segment lost 2 bases and the V segment lost 4 bases, leaving 5 bases of the junction unmatched. CDR3 sequence reads: CASSDGTGGTYEQYF. CDR3 DNA sequence: TGCGCCAGCAGCGACGGGACAGGGGGGACCTACGAGCAGTACTTC.

The chain uses TRBV27 and TRBJ2-5; D ambiguous. V was cut by 6 bases and J by 2 bases, with 7 bases left in between. The CDR3 length is 12 residues. Germline V CDR1 and CDR2: MNHEY, SMNVEV (reference sequence). The CDR3 reads CASSPNQETQYF. CDR3 DNA: TGTGCCAGCAGCCCGAATCAAGAGACCCAGTACTTC.

J is TRBJ1-2 and V is TRBV7-9; a possible D gene is TRBD1 (5 bases). In germline, CDR1 is SEHNR, CDR2 FQNEAQ (reference sequence). Trimming shortened V by 5 bases and J by 6 bases, and 16 bases separated the two germline ends. This CDR3 spans 14 amino acids. In nucleotides, the CDR3 is TGTGCCAGCAGCCTCATCTCGGGGGAGAATGGCTACACCTTC. It codes for CASSLISGENGYTF.

The chain carries TRBV7-3 and TRBJ2-3; D remains unclear. The V end was cut by 2 bases, the J end by 0 bases, with 6 bases between. Germline V CDR1 and CDR2: SGHTA, FQGTGA. This CDR3 has 14 residues. The CDR3 bases are TGTGCCAGCAGCTTAGGCTATAGCACAGATACGCAGTATTTT. Protein sequence: CASSLGYSTDTQYF.

V gene TRBV6-1 combines with J gene TRBJ2-7, with D perhaps matching TRBD1 or TRBD2 (6 bases each). Germline lookup yields CDR1 MNHNS and CDR2 SASEGT. This CDR3 is 16 amino acids long. Deletions cut 2 bases from V and 4 bases from J, with 18 bases between. CDR3 nucleotides: TGTGCCAGCAGTGAAACCAGGGCGGGACACGGATACGAGCAGTACTTC. It translates to CASSETRAGHGYEQYF.

This clone has a single count. This sequence joins TRBV27 and TRBJ2-3; D remains unclear. Germline values: CDR1 MNHEY, CDR2 SMNVEV (reference sequence). The CDR3 consists of 14 residues. The V gene lost 4 bases and the J gene lost 0 bases, with 8 bases spanning the gap. The CDR3 is CASSSPSSTDTQYF. The DNA for the CDR3 is TGTGCCAGCAGTTCCCCCTCTAGCACAGATACGCAGTATTTT.

V gene TRBV11-2 combines with J gene TRBJ1-4; possible D gene TRBD1, 5 bases. The germline V and J ends were trimmed by 5 bases and 8 bases, with 18 bases remaining between them. There are 15 residues in the CDR3. CDR1 SGHAT and CDR2 FQNNGV come from the germline V gene. CDR3 region: CASSRGTTIIEKLFF. The CDR3 DNA reads as TGTGCCAGCAGCCGCGGGACGACCATTATAGAAAAACTGTTTTTT.

This chain links TRBV15 with TRBJ2-3, with TRBD2 matching over 7 bases. The germline V gene encodes CDR1 LNHNV and CDR2 YYDKDF (reference sequence). The CDR3 is 15 residues long. The junction had 4 bases not matched to a gene; V was cut back by 0 bases and J by 4 bases. CDR3 loop: CATSRDQAGADTQYF. The CDR3 region has the DNA TGTGCCACCAGCAGAGATCAGGCGGGAGCAGATACGCAGTATTTT.

V is TRBV5-1 and J is TRBJ2-7; 9 bases match TRBD1. The germline gives CDR1 SGHRS, CDR2 YFSETQ. CDR3 length equals 16 residues. The V gene end was trimmed by 4 bases and the J gene end by 6 bases; junction bases not matched to a gene: 14. The CDR3: CASSNGRTGVNLEQYF. The CDR3 DNA is TGCGCCAGCAGCAATGGCCGGACAGGGGTGAATCTCGAGCAGTACTTC.

This clone was seen just once. The chain couples TRBV11-2 to TRBJ2-5, with TRBD2 matching 8 bases. This CDR3 region has 14 residues. J gave up 5 bases and V 6 bases, and 8 bases lay outside the gene matches. Germline loops: CDR1 SGHAT, CDR2 FQNNGV. The CDR3 DNA is TGTGCCAGCAGGAACAGCGGGAGATCTGAGACCCAGTACTTC. It is translated as CASRNSGRSETQYF.

The chain links TRBV6-5 to TRBJ1-1, with D perhaps matching TRBD1 (6 bases). There are 14 residues in the CDR3. Per germline, CDR1 MNHEY and CDR2 SVGAGI. V gave up 1 base and J gave up 5 bases, with 11 bases separating them. Here the CDR3 DNA reads TGTGCCAGCAGTTACTATGGGGGCGGAACTGAAGCTTTCTTT. This gives the protein CASSYYGGGTEAFF.

V gene TRBV19 combines with J gene TRBJ2-1, with D possibly being TRBD1 (5 bases). V lost 3 bases, J lost 4 bases, and 7 bases lay in between. The CDR3 is made up of 13 amino acids. Germline V gene sequence: CDR1 LNHDA, CDR2 SQIVND (reference sequence). CDR3 coding DNA: TGTGCCAGTAGTATGAAGGGGTACAATGAGCAGTTCTTC. Encoded protein: CASSMKGYNEQFF.

The genes are TRBV5-1 and TRBJ1-1; D call uncertain. This CDR3 has 14 residues. CDR1 is SGHRS, CDR2 YFSETQ, per germline. V was clipped by 0 bases and J by 8 bases, with 14 bases between them. Written as DNA, the CDR3 is TGCGCCAGCAGCTTGGAGCCGTCGCCGTCCGAAGCTTTCTTT. Amino acids: CASSLEPSPSEAFF.

This rearrangement joins TRBV7-3 to TRBJ1-1; the D gene is possibly TRBD1 (6 bases). Germline V lookup: CDR1 SGHTA, CDR2 FQGTGA. Trimming left V 5 bases short and J 8 bases short, with 12 bases between. CDR3 length equals 12 residues. The DNA for the CDR3 is TGTGCCAGCAGCAGGACAGCGATGGAAGCTTTCTTT. Amino acids: CASSRTAMEAFF.

The chain recombines TRBV7-2 with TRBJ2-7; a weak D match, TRBD2 (5 bases). The germline V gene encodes CDR1 SGHTA and CDR2 FQGNSA. This CDR3 has 13 residues. The ends were cut back, 4 bases at V and 7 bases at J, with 14 bases in the middle. As DNA, the CDR3 is TGTGCCAGCAGCTCGGAGAGCGGCGGGGAGCAGTACTTC. This translates into CASSSESGGEQYF.